This TCR beta chain appears in the sequencing data of a study of cytomegalovirus exposure and HLA in healthy donors. Overall study: T cells numbering some 170 million yielded more than 100 million unique TCR beta sequences in an earlier analysis. Study-level points and caveats: In a later analysis, at a false discovery rate of 0.05, 15,000 to 20,000 TCR beta sequences were associated with HLA alleles. The authors assumed roughly uniform sequencing depth across donors for presence/absence analyses.

Germline CDR1 MNHEY, CDR2 SMNVEV (reference sequence). CDR3 length: 13 residues. With V trimmed by 3 bases and J by 3 bases, 2 bases remained unmatched. As to this clone: What it binds is unknown. This same CDR3 is encoded by further DNA sequences in the sample.

The PCR had 60 Vbeta and 13 Jbeta primers. The assay was immunoSEQ multiplex PCR, and TCRdb's table has in-frame clones only and misses some. Seen here are over 100,000 clones, less than 80% observed once, and the top ten hold about 8%. This chain joins TRBV27 and TRBJ2-7; 7 nucleotides agree with TRBD2. The receptor was isolated from a woman aged 50 to 60 in good health and CMV-seropositive. The material sequenced was PBMCs. The CDR3 nucleotides read TGTGCCAGCAGTTTGGGGGGGGGCTACGAGCAGTACTTC. Its translation is CASSLGGGYEQYF.